In its sample, the clone carrying this T cell receptor (beta chain) was seen a few times. This sample stems from a study of blood T cell repertoires in COVID-19. Study-level background: Spain, Italy and the United States supplied samples that represented acute and convalescent COVID-19.

Per the authors' pipeline: Nucleated cell counts were estimated from reference gene primer amplification. TCRdb's table, derived via immunoSEQ multiplex PCR, lists solely in-frame clones and lacks some. V and J calls and clone size follow that table, whereas D and trimming were derived from the DNA. The sample holds 15,000 to 20,000 clones, roughly four fifths seen once. V lost 3 bases and J lost 0, with 7 bases in between. CDR3 length equals 14 residues. Per germline, CDR1 SGDLS and CDR2 YYNGEE. Material for sequencing was peripheral blood. The chain joins TRBV9 to TRBJ1-5; D might be TRBD1 (6 bases). The TCR comes from a man aged 40-49 years with active or convalescent COVID-19. CDR3 in amino acids: CASSADSSNQPQHF. The CDR3 DNA sequence: TGTGCCAGCAGCGCGGACAGTAGCAATCAGCCCCAGCATTTT.